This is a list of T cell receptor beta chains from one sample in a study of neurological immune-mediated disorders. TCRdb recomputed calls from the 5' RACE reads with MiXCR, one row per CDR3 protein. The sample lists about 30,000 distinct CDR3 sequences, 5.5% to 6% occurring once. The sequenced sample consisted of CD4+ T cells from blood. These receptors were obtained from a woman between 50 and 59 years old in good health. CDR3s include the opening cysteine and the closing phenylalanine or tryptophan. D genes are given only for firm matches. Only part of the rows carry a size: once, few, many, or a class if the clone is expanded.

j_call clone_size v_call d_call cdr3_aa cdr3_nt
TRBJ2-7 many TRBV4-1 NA CASSQARPSDERDEQYF TGCGCCAGCAGCCAAGCCCGCCCTAGCGACGAGCGGGACGAGCAGTACTTC
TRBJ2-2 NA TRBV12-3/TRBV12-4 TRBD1 CASSTQTGPLPGELFF TGTGCCAGCAGTACACAGACAGGGCCTCTCCCCGGGGAGCTGTTTTTT
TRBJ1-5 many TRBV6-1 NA CASTEGFGQPQHF TGTGCCAGCACCGAGGGATTTGGGCAGCCCCAGCATTTT
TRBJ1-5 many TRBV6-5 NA CASRSLGGQPQHF TGTGCCAGCCGGTCCCTCGGGGGCCAGCCCCAGCATTTT
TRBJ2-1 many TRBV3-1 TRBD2 CASSHTSGRPSGENEQFF TGTGCCAGCAGCCACACTAGCGGGAGACCCTCGGGAGAAAATGAGCAGTTCTTC
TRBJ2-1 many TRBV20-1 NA CSARGLDEQFF TGCAGTGCTAGGGGACTGGATGAGCAGTTCTTC
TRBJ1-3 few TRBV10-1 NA CASSATRNTGNTIYF TGCGCCAGCAGTGCGACCCGGAACACTGGAAACACCATATATTTT
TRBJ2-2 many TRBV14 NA CASNSAGTNTGELFF TGTGCCAGCAACTCTGCAGGCACGAACACCGGGGAGCTGTTTTTT
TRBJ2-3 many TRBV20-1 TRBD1 CSAQTQPGQGAVDTQYF TGCAGTGCTCAAACGCAGCCGGGACAGGGGGCGGTCGATACGCAGTATTTT
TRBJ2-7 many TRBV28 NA CASNGPAGEQYF TGTGCCAGTAACGGCCCTGCGGGGGAGCAGTACTTC
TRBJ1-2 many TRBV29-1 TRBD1 CSAGGQGGGYTF TGCAGCGCCGGGGGACAGGGAGGCGGCTACACCTTC
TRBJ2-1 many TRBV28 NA CASSSGQGSYNEQFF TGTGCCAGCAGTTCCGGGCAGGGTAGCTACAATGAGCAGTTCTTC
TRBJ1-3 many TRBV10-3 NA CAITGDGRSGNTIYF TGTGCCATCACCGGAGACGGCCGCTCTGGAAACACCATATATTTT
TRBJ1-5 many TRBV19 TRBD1 CASSLFGQGASQPQHF TGTGCCAGTAGTCTATTCGGACAGGGGGCCAGTCAGCCCCAGCATTTT
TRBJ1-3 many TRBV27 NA CASSPSGGNTIYF TGTGCCAGCAGCCCATCCGGGGGAAACACCATATATTTT
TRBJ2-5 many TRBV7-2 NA CASSPQRSQETQYF TGTGCCAGCAGCCCCCAGCGGTCCCAAGAGACCCAGTACTTC
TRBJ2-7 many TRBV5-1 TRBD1 CASSSGTGTYEQYF TGCGCCAGCAGCTCCGGGACAGGGACCTACGAGCAGTACTTC
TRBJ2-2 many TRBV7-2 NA CASSLEGSNWRGGELFF TGTGCCAGCAGCTTAGAGGGCTCGAACTGGCGGGGCGGGGAGCTGTTTTTT
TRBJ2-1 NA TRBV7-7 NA CSISLVLGYNEQFF TGTTCCATCAGCTTAGTACTAGGGTACAATGAGCAGTTCTTC
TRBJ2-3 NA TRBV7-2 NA CSSSLSAGRTDTQYF TGTTCCAGCAGCCTAAGTGCAGGGCGCACAGATACGCAGTATTTT
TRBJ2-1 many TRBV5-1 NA CASSLDVSYNEQFF TGCGCCAGCAGCTTAGATGTCTCCTACAATGAGCAGTTCTTC
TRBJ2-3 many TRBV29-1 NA CSVDSPGAADTQYF TGCAGCGTTGATTCCCCGGGGGCCGCAGATACGCAGTATTTT
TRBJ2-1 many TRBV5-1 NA CASSYRPSSYNEQFF TGCGCCAGCAGCTATCGGCCGAGCTCCTACAATGAGCAGTTCTTC
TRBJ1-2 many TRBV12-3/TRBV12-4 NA CASSDIHGYTF TGTGCCAGCAGTGACATACATGGCTACACCTTC
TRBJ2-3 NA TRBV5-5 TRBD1 CASSSWTGDTDTQYF TGTGCCAGCAGCTCCTGGACAGGGGACACAGATACGCAGTATTTT
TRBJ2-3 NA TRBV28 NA CASSNSNTQYF TGTGCCAGCAGTAATTCGAATACGCAGTATTTT
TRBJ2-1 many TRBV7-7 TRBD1 CASSLDTGGSYNEQFF TGTGCCAGCAGCTTAGATACAGGGGGCTCCTACAATGAGCAGTTCTTC
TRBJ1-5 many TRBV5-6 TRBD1 CASSFYGTGRVQPQHF TGTGCCAGCAGCTTTTACGGGACAGGGAGGGTTCAGCCCCAGCATTTT
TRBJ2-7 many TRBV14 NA CASSQGQDRFYEQYF TGTGCCAGCAGCCAAGGTCAGGACAGATTCTACGAGCAGTACTTC
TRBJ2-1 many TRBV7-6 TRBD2 CASSSTTRTSNKWNEQFF TGTGCCAGCAGCTCGACAACCAGGACTAGTAATAAGTGGAATGAGCAGTTCTTC
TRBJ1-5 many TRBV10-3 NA CAISADSPNQPQHF TGTGCCATCAGCGCAGACAGCCCAAATCAGCCCCAGCATTTT
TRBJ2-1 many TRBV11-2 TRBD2 CASSLRLAVPLHYNEQFF TGTGCCAGCAGCTTACGACTAGCGGTCCCCCTACATTACAATGAGCAGTTCTTC
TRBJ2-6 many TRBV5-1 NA CASSLQVDGANVLTF TGCGCCAGCAGCTTACAGGTTGATGGGGCCAACGTCCTGACTTTC
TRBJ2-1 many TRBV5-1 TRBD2 CASSRSGTSGDNEQFF TGCGCCAGCAGCCGGAGCGGGACTAGCGGGGACAATGAGCAGTTCTTC
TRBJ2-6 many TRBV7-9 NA CASSLSHSGANVLTF TGTGCCAGCAGCTTATCGCACTCTGGGGCCAACGTCCTGACTTTC
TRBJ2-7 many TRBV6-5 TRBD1 CASSWRQGPYEQYF TGTGCCAGCAGTTGGAGACAGGGGCCCTACGAGCAGTACTTC
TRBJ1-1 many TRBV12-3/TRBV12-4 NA CASSLSSREAFF TGTGCCAGCAGTTTATCGAGCCGGGAAGCTTTCTTT
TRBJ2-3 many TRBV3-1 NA CASSSRDGPFDTQYF TGTGCCAGCAGCTCTAGGGACGGACCGTTTGATACGCAGTATTTT
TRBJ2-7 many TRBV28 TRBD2 CASSSPGLAVAYEQYF TGTGCCAGCAGTTCCCCGGGACTAGCGGTGGCCTACGAGCAGTACTTC
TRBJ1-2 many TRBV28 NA CASGAEGGNYGYTF TGTGCCAGCGGAGCCGAGGGGGGGAACTATGGCTACACCTTC
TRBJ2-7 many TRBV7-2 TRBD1 CASSHTVDRGYEQYF TGTGCCAGCAGCCACACCGTGGACAGGGGATACGAGCAGTACTTC
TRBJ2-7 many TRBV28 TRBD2 CASSSARIAGVYF TGTGCCAGCAGTTCCGCCCGAATAGCGGGGGTGTACTTC
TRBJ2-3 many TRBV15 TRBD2 CATSSRLAGGSDTQYF TGTGCCACCAGCAGCAGACTAGCGGGGGGATCAGATACGCAGTATTTT
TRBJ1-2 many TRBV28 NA CASSLSTGWYGYTF TGTGCCAGCAGTTTATCTACAGGGTGGTATGGCTACACCTTC
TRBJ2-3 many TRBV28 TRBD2 CASRGALAGHTDTQYF TGTGCCAGCAGGGGGGCTCTAGCGGGGCACACAGATACGCAGTATTTT
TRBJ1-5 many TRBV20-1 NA CSASDRPDQPQHF TGCAGTGCTAGCGACAGGCCAGATCAGCCCCAGCATTTT
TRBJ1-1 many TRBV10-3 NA CAISDLSHRTEAFF TGTGCCATCAGTGATCTCTCCCATAGGACTGAAGCTTTCTTT